The 17 T cell receptor beta chains below all came from one sample that was sequenced in a study of blood T cells in healthy people across ages. Through a sample-barcoded 5' primer and a J-beta primer mix, a second PCR was run for roughly 7 to 12 cycles. TCRdb redid the calling of the 5' RACE reads with MiXCR, one entry per CDR3 protein. This table has approximately 1.5 million distinct CDR3 sequences, about 32% appearing once. The sample consisted of blood. The receptors were gathered from a woman under 40 in good health.

V is TRBV5-1 and J is TRBJ2-3; D gene uncertain. This CDR3 is 14 amino acids long. V shed 4 bases and J shed 4 bases, with 13 bases lying between them. The germline gives CDR1 SGHRS, CDR2 YFSETQ. In DNA, the CDR3 is TGCGCCAGCAGCGCCCAGCCGGCCGCAGATACGCAGTATTTT. Protein sequence: CASSAQPAADTQYF.

This clonotype turned up a few times. The CDR3 nucleotides are TGTGCCAGCAGGTTTGAGAAAGCTGAGCAGTTCTTC. Translating gives CASRFEKAEQFF. The rearrangement uses TRBV12-3 or TRBV12-4 and TRBJ2-1; D remains ambiguous. The V gene lost 6 bases and the J gene lost 9 bases, with 12 bases spanning the gap. The CDR3 loop spans 12 amino acids.

The V gene is TRBV4-2, the J gene TRBJ2-2; TRBD1 agrees at 7 bases. J lost 4 bases, V lost 8 bases, and 4 bases had no gene match. Germline V gives CDR1 LGHNA, CDR2 YNFKEQ. The CDR3 totals 13 residues. This CDR3 reads CASLGQSTGELFF. CDR3 bases: TGTGCCAGCCTGGGACAGAGCACCGGGGAGCTGTTTTTT.

This clonotype was counted between two and nine times. The chain links TRBV7-8 to TRBJ2-5, with TRBD1 identical over 7 bases. The tail of the sequence fits TRBJ2-7 better, so the J call may be wrong. Germline CDR1 is SGHVS and CDR2 is FQNEAQ. The CDR3 runs 17 residues. CDR3 sequence reads: CASSHTSRVGGLYEQYF. CDR3 DNA sequence: TGTGCCAGCAGCCACACTTCCCGGGTAGGGGGCCTCTACGAGCAGTACTTC.

A note on this clonotype: A junction end diverges from the germline sequence, so it may reflect a read error. The chain carries TRBV6-6 and TRBJ2-5; D possibly corresponds to TRBD2 (6 bases). The CDR3 consists of 16 residues. CDR1 and CDR2 from the germline V gene are MNHNY and SVGAGI (reference sequence). The CDR3 spells CASSYALTGGKEAQYF. The CDR3 DNA reads TGTGCCAGCAGTTACGCCCTGACTGGCGGGAAAGAGGCCCAGTACTTC.

This chain joins TRBV12-3 or TRBV12-4 and TRBJ1-1; maybe TRBD1 (5 bases). Trimming cost V 6 bases and J 4 bases, with 15 bases left between them. The CDR3 is 14 amino acids. Here the CDR3 DNA reads TGTGCCAGCAGCCCAGGGTTTTCTAGCACTGAAGCTTTCTTT. Amino acids: CASSPGFSSTEAFF.

This clonotype occurred a few times. The rearrangement joins TRBV7-2 to TRBJ2-1, with 8 bases that match TRBD2. V lost 3 bases to trimming and J lost 8 bases; unmatched junction nucleotides: 9. This CDR3 has 15 amino acids. Germline V CDR1 and CDR2: SGHTA, FQGNSA. CDR3 DNA sequence: TGTGCCAGCAGCTTGAGCGGGAGCACCAGGCATGAGCAGTTCTTC. Residues: CASSLSGSTRHEQFF.

The chain links TRBV7-9 to TRBJ2-7, with D perhaps TRBD1 (6 bases). Germline assignment: CDR1 SEHNR and CDR2 FQNEAQ (reference sequence). V gave up 4 bases and J gave up 4 bases, with 20 bases separating them. The CDR3 consists of 16 residues. The CDR3 protein is CASSSQAARGFYEQYF. CDR3 DNA sequence: TGTGCCAGCAGCTCCCAGGCGGCCAGGGGATTTTACGAGCAGTACTTC. Together with reference TRBV7-9 and TRBJ2-7, the CDR3 gives the full variable domain: DTGVSQNPRHKITKRGQNVTFRCDPISEHNRLYWYRQTLGQGPEFLTYFQNEAQLEKSRLLSDRFSAERPKGSFSTLEIQRTEQGDSAMYLCASSSQAARGFYEQYFGPGTRLTVT.

This clonotype was seen only once. J is TRBJ2-1 and V is TRBV4-1, with a possible D match to TRBD1 (5 bases). The CDR3 extends over 14 amino acids. CDR1 MGHRA and CDR2 YSYEKL come from the germline V gene. The CDR3 nucleotides are TGCGTTAGCAGCCAACAGGCCCTTGGCAATGAGCAGTTCTTC. It codes for CVSSQQALGNEQFF.

The rearrangement uses TRBV12-3 or TRBV12-4 and TRBJ1-2; tentatively, D is TRBD1 (6 bases). The CDR3 is 14 amino acids. Deletions cut 10 bases from V and 1 base from J, with 16 bases between. In DNA form, the CDR3 reads TGTGCCAACGGCCGGAGGGGGGATAACTATGGCTACACCTTC. Protein product: CANGRRGDNYGYTF.

As concerns this clonotype: With a much larger clone just one base away, this may be a read error. The chain recombines TRBV29-1 with TRBJ1-2; no firm D call. Germline CDR1 and CDR2: SQVTM and ANQGSEA. The CDR3 runs 12 residues. V was trimmed by 1 base and J by 8 bases, leaving 11 bases between them. The CDR3 DNA sequence: TGCAGCGTTGAAGGCGAGAGAAGGGGCTACACCTTC. It is translated as CSVEGERRGYTF.

The rearrangement links TRBV12-3 or TRBV12-4 to TRBJ2-7; 10 positions agree with TRBD2. Losses at the gene ends were 3 bases for V and 6 bases for J; bases not matched to a gene: 5. The CDR3 covers 14 residues. The CDR3 is CASSLGSGGVEQYF. In DNA, the CDR3 is TGTGCCAGCAGTTTGGGGAGCGGGGGGGTCGAGCAGTACTTC.

This chain joins TRBV5-1 and TRBJ2-5, with TRBD1 matching over 12 bases. J gave up 3 bases and V 4 bases, and 4 bases lay outside the gene matches. The CDR3 length is 15 residues. Germline V gene sequence: CDR1 SGHRS, CDR2 YFSETQ. CDR3 in DNA: TGCGCCAGCAGCCGGGACAGGGGGCCCAAAGAGACCCAGTACTTC. It translates to CASSRDRGPKETQYF.

This rearrangement joins TRBV7-9 to TRBJ1-4, with D possibly TRBD1 on 6 matching bases. Trimming stripped 5 bases from V and 5 bases from J, with 12 bases between. The CDR3 contains 14 residues. The germline CDR1 and CDR2 sequences are SEHNR and FQNEAQ (reference sequence). This CDR3 reads CASSPGTNNEKLFF. The CDR3 DNA follows: TGTGCCAGCAGCCCAGGGACAAACAATGAAAAACTGTTTTTT.

V is TRBV7-6 and J is TRBJ1-1; no reliable D call. The CDR3 sequence is 15 residues long. Trimming pared 1 base from V and 2 bases from J, leaving 11 bases between. From germline, CDR1 is SGHVS and CDR2 FNYEAQ. The CDR3 loop is CASSLGATGNTEAFF. The CDR3 DNA sequence: TGTGCCAGCAGCTTAGGGGCAACCGGTAACACTGAAGCTTTCTTT. Filled out from reference TRBV7-6 and TRBJ1-1, the complete variable domain reads GAGVSQSPRYKVTKRGQDVALRCDPISGHVSLYWYRQALGQGPEFLTYFNYEAQQDKSGLPNDRFSAERPEGSISTLTIQRTEQRDSAMYRCASSLGATGNTEAFFGQGTRLTVV.

The table lists this clonotype with a few counts. This sequence joins TRBV3-1 and TRBJ1-2; TRBD1 aligns across 7 bases. Germline-derived CDR1 and CDR2 are LGHDT and YNNKEL (reference sequence). V lost 3 bases, J lost 4 bases, and 5 bases stayed unmatched. The CDR3 extends over 14 amino acids. The CDR3 nucleotides read TGTGCCAGCAGCCAGAGGACAGGAGGCTATGGCTACACCTTC. This encodes CASSQRTGGYGYTF.

This clonotype was observed at least ten times. V usage is TRBV20-1 and J usage is TRBJ1-2, with D possibly matching TRBD1 (5 bases). Trimming removed 3 bases at V and 8 bases at J, with 16 bases between. The CDR3 has 13 residues. Looked up from germline, CDR1 is DFQATT and CDR2 is SNEGSKA (reference sequence). The CDR3 sequence: CSARPGEGRGYTF. The CDR3 DNA follows: TGCAGTGCTAGGCCGGGGGAAGGACGGGGCTACACCTTC.